This note documents a single T cell receptor beta chain sequence. Its cognate antigen is unknown. The CDR3 is made up of 12 amino acids. Between the trimmed V and J ends, which lost 3 bases and 4 bases, there was a span of 8 bases. CDR1 is SQVTM, CDR2 ANQGSEA, per germline. The data were taken from a study of T cell clonotyping in hematopoietic cell transplantation. This table comes from immunoSEQ multiplex PCR, and its TCRdb copy is limited to in-frame clones, with some not included. The sample shows over 10,000 clones, under 55% of them seen only once. Study-level findings and limits: At the given depth, recipient repertoires were over 97% de novo clonotypes.

This sequence was found in a man aged 50-60 years in good health. Some clones in this sample may be carry-over from other donors' samples. The sequencing input was peripheral blood mononuclear cells. The rearrangement joins TRBV29-1 to TRBJ2-3; D not certain. The CDR3 loop reads CSVDSPPDTQYF. CDR3 coding DNA: TGCAGCGTTGACTCCCCCCCAGATACGCAGTATTTT.